This T cell receptor beta chain was sequenced for a study of blood T cell repertoires in COVID-19. Sequencing was performed with immunoSEQ multiplex PCR; in TCRdb, only in-frame clones are kept and a portion is missing. The top ten clones hold 12% of a sample with 190,000 or so clones, about 81% of them seen once. Input material: peripheral blood. This clonotype was sampled from a woman aged 80 or over with COVID-19, enrolled during active disease.

The CDR3 sequence: CSVEDWGEGETQYF. CDR3 DNA: TGCAGCGTTGAAGATTGGGGGGAGGGTGAGACCCAGTACTTC. V usage is TRBV29-1 and J usage is TRBJ2-5, with 7 bases identical to TRBD2. V lost 0 bases, J lost 5 bases, and 6 bases stayed unmatched. Germline-derived CDR1 and CDR2 are SQVTM and ANQGSEA. The CDR3 covers 14 residues.